Below are 16 T cell receptor beta chains sequenced from a single sample in a study of CD8+ T cells in alopecia areata. Following RNA extraction, reverse transcription yielded cDNA that acted as the sequencing template. Sequencing used immunoSEQ multiplex PCR; TCRdb keeps in-frame clones, though not all of them. Seen here are about 120,000 clones, roughly 50% observed once, and the top ten hold more than 3%. The treatment denotes: oral pan-JAK inhibitor, 5-10 mg twice daily. The sample in question was CD4+ T cells sorted from blood, obtained at week 24, from a patient treated with tofacitinib. All receptors derive from a human donor with alopecia areata.

The chain is built from TRBV15 and TRBJ1-1; possibly TRBD1 for D (5 bases). Germline assignment: CDR1 LNHNV and CDR2 YYDKDF (reference sequence). Trimming cost V 0 bases and J 8 bases, with 16 bases left between them. This CDR3 has 15 residues. The CDR3 sequence: CATSRDRGPQAEAFF. The CDR3 DNA reads TGTGCCACCAGCAGAGATCGGGGACCCCAGGCCGAAGCTTTCTTT. Variable domain in full (rest from reference TRBV15 and TRBJ1-1): DAMVIQNPRYQVTQFGKPVTLSCSQTLNHNVMYWYQQKSSQAPKLLFHYYDKDFNNEADTPDNFQSRRPNTSFCFLDIRSPGLGDTAMYLCATSRDRGPQAEAFFGQGTRLTVV.

J is TRBJ1-2 and V is TRBV5-1, with a weak D call TRBD1 (6 bases). The CDR3 totals 14 residues. Deletions cut 0 bases from V and 8 bases from J, with 14 bases between. The germline gives CDR1 SGHRS, CDR2 YFSETQ. The CDR3 here is CASSLVQGQGGYTF. The DNA of the CDR3 is TGCGCCAGCAGCTTGGTCCAGGGGCAAGGGGGCTACACCTTC.

V and J are TRBV29-1 and TRBJ2-3; D is possibly TRBD1 (6 bases). Germline V gene sequence: CDR1 SQVTM, CDR2 ANQGSEA. The V end was cut by 4 bases, the J end by 2 bases, with 13 bases between. CDR3 size: 14 residues. This CDR3 reads CSVVGQWVTDTQYF. The CDR3 DNA is TGCAGCGTTGTAGGACAGTGGGTCACAGATACGCAGTATTTT.

This clone was counted a few times. The chain employs TRBV27 and TRBJ1-1; maybe TRBD1 (5 bases). The CDR3 covers 13 residues. V lost 4 bases and J lost 0, with 6 bases in between. Per germline, CDR1 MNHEY and CDR2 SMNVEV (reference sequence). DNA of the CDR3: TGTGCCAGCAGTTACAGGATGAACACTGAAGCTTTCTTT. It encodes CASSYRMNTEAFF.

The J gene is TRBJ2-3, the V gene TRBV5-4; D remains unclear. Germline CDR1 SGHNT, CDR2 YYREEE (reference sequence). The CDR3 is made up of 14 amino acids. Trimming took 4 bases from V and 0 from J, leaving 9 bases between them. Here the CDR3 DNA reads TGTGCCAGCAGCACTTACTCCAGCACAGATACGCAGTATTTT. Translation: CASSTYSSTDTQYF.

The rearrangement uses TRBV7-2 and TRBJ1-1; D perhaps matches TRBD1 (5 bases). The CDR3 sequence is 14 residues long. The germline CDR1 and CDR2 sequences are SGHTA and FQGNSA. The V and J ends lost 1 base and 3 bases respectively, with 9 bases between them. CDR3 protein: CASSLVGGDTEAFF. The CDR3 nucleotides are TGTGCCAGCAGCTTAGTCGGGGGGGACACTGAAGCTTTCTTT.

This clone was observed a handful of times. The chain employs TRBV6-6 and TRBJ1-4; D is possibly TRBD1 (5 bases). The V and J ends lost 2 bases and 8 bases respectively, with 15 bases between them. Germline V CDR1 and CDR2: MNHNY, SVGAGI (reference sequence). CDR3 length equals 15 residues. CDR3 protein: CASSYAYTGAEKLFF. The CDR3 coding sequence is TGTGCCAGCAGTTACGCCTACACTGGGGCGGAAAAACTGTTTTTT.

The V and J genes are TRBV29-1 and TRBJ2-5; possible D gene TRBD2, 7 bases. This CDR3 contains 13 residues. Trimming removed 5 bases at V and 9 bases at J, with 19 bases between. Germline CDR1 and CDR2: SQVTM and ANQGSEA. The CDR3 reads CSVRNEQGGSQYF. In nucleotides, the CDR3 is TGCAGCGTTAGGAATGAACAGGGAGGGTCCCAGTACTTC. Drawing the rest from reference TRBV29-1 and TRBJ2-5, the complete variable domain is SAVISQKPSRDICQRGTSLTIQCQVDSQVTMMFWYRQQPGQSLTLIATANQGSEATYESGFVIDKFPISRPNLTFSTLTVSNMSPEDSSIYLCSVRNEQGGSQYFGPGTRLLVL.

J is TRBJ1-3 and V is TRBV29-1; a weak D match, TRBD1 (6 bases). Germline V gene lookup returns CDR1 SQVTM and CDR2 ANQGSEA. V lost 7 bases to trimming and J lost 2 bases, with 12 bases between them. CDR3 length equals 13 residues. CDR3 residues: CSAGGGPGNTIYF. In DNA, the CDR3 is TGCAGCGCCGGAGGGGGTCCTGGAAACACCATATATTTT. Together with reference TRBV29-1 and TRBJ1-3, the CDR3 gives the full variable domain: SAVISQKPSRDICQRGTSLTIQCQVDSQVTMMFWYRQQPGQSLTLIATANQGSEATYESGFVIDKFPISRPNLTFSTLTVSNMSPEDSSIYLCSAGGGPGNTIYFGEGSWLTVV.

This chain uses TRBV5-4 with TRBJ2-5; 14 bases align to TRBD2. Germline-derived CDR1 and CDR2 are SGHNT and YYREEE (reference sequence). V was clipped by 5 bases and J by 5 bases; unmatched bases: 8. The CDR3 is 16 residues long. The CDR3 loop reads CASRPTSGGVAETQYF. The CDR3 bases are TGTGCCAGCAGGCCGACTAGCGGGGGGGTGGCTGAGACCCAGTACTTC. The full variable domain, its missing parts supplied by reference TRBV5-4 and TRBJ2-5, is ETGVTQSPTHLIKTRGQQVTLRCSSQSGHNTVSWYQQALGQGPQFIFQYYREEENGRGNFPPRFSGLQFPNYSSELNVNALELDDSALYLCASRPTSGGVAETQYFGPGTRLLVL.

This clone was seen more than once but under ten times. V gene TRBV20-1 combines with J gene TRBJ2-7, with D perhaps matching TRBD1 (5 bases). There are 11 residues in the CDR3. Germline V gives CDR1 DFQATT, CDR2 SNEGSKA (reference sequence). Here the CDR3 DNA reads TGCAGCGTCACGACAGCCTACGAGCAGTACTTC. Translating gives CSVTTAYEQYF.

This chain connects TRBV5-1 to TRBJ2-5, with a tentative D call TRBD2 (5 bases). CDR3 length: 14 amino acids. V lost 5 bases and J 0 bases, leaving 11 bases between the germline ends. Germline values: CDR1 SGHRS, CDR2 YFSETQ. For the CDR3, the DNA is TGCGCCAGCAGTGGGAGTCTGTACCAAGAGACCCAGTACTTC. Amino acid sequence: CASSGSLYQETQYF.

This clone has only a few counts. The chain employs TRBV4-3 and TRBJ2-1; 8 nucleotides align to TRBD1. The germline V gene has CDR1 LGHNA and CDR2 YSLEER. The CDR3 length is 15 residues. Losses at the gene ends were 0 bases for V and 6 bases for J; bases not matched to a gene: 4. This CDR3 is CASSQDRTGFNEQFF. The CDR3, as DNA: TGCGCCAGCAGCCAAGATAGGACAGGGTTCAATGAGCAGTTCTTC.

This rearrangement joins TRBV29-1 to TRBJ2-3; possible D gene TRBD2, 5 bases. Germline V gene lookup returns CDR1 SQVTM and CDR2 ANQGSEA. V shed 3 bases and J shed 2 bases, with 15 bases lying between them. This CDR3 is 15 amino acids long. CDR3 sequence (DNA): TGCAGCGTTGAGGTAATGGAGGACTTCACAGATACGCAGTATTTT. It codes for CSVEVMEDFTDTQYF.

This rearrangement joins TRBV30 to TRBJ2-3; tentatively, D is TRBD2 (5 bases). From germline, CDR1 is GTSNPN and CDR2 SVGIG (reference sequence). The CDR3 is 11 residues long. Trimming removed 5 bases at V and 5 bases at J, with 8 bases between. CDR3 region: CAWGEGDTQYF. DNA of the CDR3: TGTGCCTGGGGAGAGGGAGATACGCAGTATTTT.

Written as DNA, the CDR3 is TGCGCCAGCAGCCAGACAGCGGACATCACCTACGAGCAGTACTTC. Translated, it gives CASSQTADITYEQYF. The chain links TRBV4-1 to TRBJ2-7; D may match TRBD1 or TRBD2 (5 bases each). CDR3 size: 15 residues. The germline V gene encodes CDR1 MGHRA and CDR2 YSYEKL. V gave up 3 bases and J gave up 2 bases, with 14 bases separating them.